Listed below are T cell receptor beta chains from one sample, sequenced in a study of radiation and T cells in renal cell carcinoma. The table came from immunoSEQ multiplex PCR; TCRdb's copy has only in-frame clones and leaves some out. The table has 120,000 to 150,000 clones, around nine tenths seen once. The source material was blood, sampled from a patient whose treatment included radiotherapy and nephrectomy. These receptors were obtained from a woman in her forties or fifties with renal cell carcinoma. The CDR3 runs from the conserved cysteine through the conserved F or W. The D gene is left open where the match is weak. Clone size is not always given. Where it is, it says once, few, many or a class for expanded clones.

D	V	size	length	J	CDR3	DNA
TRBD1	TRBV5-6	-	14	TRBJ2-1	CASSRGQGHNEQFF	TGTGCCAGCAGCCGGGGACAGGGTCACAATGAGCAGTTCTTC
-	TRBV18	few	15	TRBJ1-5	CASSPLTGSNQPQHF	TGTGCCAGCTCACCGTTGACAGGTAGCAATCAGCCCCAGCATTTT
TRBD2	TRBV7-2	-	16	TRBJ2-5	CASSPSTSGGGETQYF	TGTGCCAGCAGCCCGTCGACTAGCGGTGGTGGAGAGACCCAGTACTTC
-	TRBV7-2	-	13	TRBJ1-2	CASSLGRAYGYTF	TGTGCCAGCAGCTTAGGCAGGGCATATGGCTACACCTTC
-	TRBV9	-	15	TRBJ2-1	CASPHPPLPPDEQFF	TGTGCCAGCCCCCACCCACCTCTACCTCCCGATGAGCAGTTCTTC
-	TRBV7-2	-	13	TRBJ1-1	CASSQTSGTEAFF	TGTGCCAGCAGCCAGACTTCTGGCACTGAAGCTTTCTTT
TRBD2	TRBV7-2	-	14	TRBJ2-4	CASSPSGGRYIQYF	TGTGCCAGCAGCCCCAGCGGGGGGAGGTACATTCAGTACTTC
TRBD2	TRBV7-6	many	16	TRBJ2-2	CASSRASGVDSGELFF	TGTGCCAGCAGTCGGGCTAGCGGGGTGGATTCTGGGGAGCTGTTTTTT
-	TRBV19	-	14	TRBJ1-3	CASSQQDSGNTIYF	TGTGCCAGTAGTCAACAGGACTCTGGAAACACCATATATTTT
-	TRBV5-6	-	13	TRBJ2-3	CASSKGNTDTQYF	TGTGCCAGCAGTAAAGGAAACACAGATACGCAGTATTTT
-	TRBV7-2	-	17	TRBJ2-1	CASTRGSTSSSYNEQFF	TGTGCCAGCACCCGAGGGAGCACCTCGAGCTCCTACAATGAGCAGTTCTTC
-	TRBV7-2	-	14	TRBJ2-7	CASSRRHRSYEQYF	TGTGCCAGCAGCCGGCGCCACAGGTCCTACGAGCAGTACTTC
TRBD1	TRBV18	few	14	TRBJ1-1	CASSPQGVNTEAFF	TGTGCCAGCTCGCCACAGGGGGTGAACACTGAAGCTTTCTTT
-	TRBV7-2	-	16	TRBJ2-2	CASSLYEGGNTGELFF	TGTGCCAGCAGCTTATATGAGGGGGGGAACACCGGGGAGCTGTTTTTT
-	TRBV4-2	-	15	TRBJ2-3	CASSEERGLPDTQYF	TGTGCCAGCAGCGAAGAACGGGGGTTACCAGATACGCAGTATTTT
-	TRBV7-9	-	15	TRBJ1-4	CASSPTGGVKEKLFF	TGTGCCAGCAGCCCCACCGGGGGCGTAAAGGAAAAACTGTTTTTT
-	TRBV19	-	13	TRBJ2-1	CASSMQVFDEQFF	TGTGCCAGTAGTATGCAGGTGTTCGATGAGCAGTTCTTC
-	TRBV7-9	-	12	TRBJ2-7	CASSLSGAEQYF	TGTGCCAGCAGCTTATCAGGGGCCGAGCAGTACTTC
-	TRBV29-1	-	13	TRBJ2-6	CSVGSSRDPVLTF	TGCAGCGTTGGTTCCTCTCGTGACCCCGTCCTGACTTTC
TRBD2	TRBV6-6	-	14	TRBJ2-7	CASSPASGRNEQYF	TGTGCCAGCAGTCCCGCTAGCGGGAGAAACGAGCAGTACTTC
-	TRBV4-3	-	13	TRBJ2-1	CASSQGHAAEQFF	TGCGCCAGCAGCCAAGGACATGCGGCTGAGCAGTTCTTC
-	TRBV11-3	-	13	TRBJ2-3	CASSHRGTDTQYF	TGTGCCAGCAGCCATCGGGGCACAGATACGCAGTATTTT
-	TRBV28	once	13	TRBJ2-7	CASSLTEGYEQYF	TGTGCCAGCAGTTTAACGGAGGGCTACGAGCAGTACTTC
-	TRBV25-1	-	15	TRBJ1-5	CASSESGVLGQPQHF	TGTGCCAGCAGTGAATCCGGGGTTCTTGGCCAGCCCCAGCATTTT
-	TRBV5-1	few	15	TRBJ2-1	CASSPPSSRADEQFF	TGCGCCAGCAGCCCCCCCTCTTCCAGGGCGGATGAGCAGTTCTTC
-	TRBV20-1	-	11	TRBJ2-7	CSAEGPYEQYF	TGCAGTGCTGAGGGGCCCTACGAGCAGTACTTC
-	TRBV28	-	15	TRBJ1-2	CASRTPAGDNYGYTF	TGTGCCAGCAGAACCCCCGCAGGGGATAACTATGGCTACACCTTC
-	TRBV5-4	-	13	TRBJ2-5	CASSLADAGTQYF	TGTGCCAGCAGCTTGGCCGACGCAGGGACCCAGTACTTC
-	TRBV5-1	-	14	TRBJ2-3	CASSPSLLADTQYF	TGCGCCAGCAGCCCCAGCCTGCTCGCAGATACGCAGTATTTT
-	TRBV19	-	11	TRBJ1-5	CATGSNQPQHF	TGTGCGACCGGGAGCAATCAGCCCCAGCATTTT
-	TRBV4-2	-	15	TRBJ2-1	CASSQAGQGVGEQFF	TGTGCCAGCAGCCAAGCTGGGCAGGGTGTGGGTGAGCAGTTCTTC
-	TRBV9	-	15	TRBJ2-1	CASSVAGASYNEQFF	TGTGCCAGCAGCGTAGCGGGCGCTTCCTACAATGAGCAGTTCTTC
TRBD2	TRBV6-1	-	15	TRBJ2-7	CASSKTSGARDEQYF	TGTGCCAGCAGCAAAACTAGCGGAGCTAGGGACGAGCAGTACTTC
TRBD1	TRBV10-3	-	17	TRBJ1-1	CAISDILFGQGRTEAFF	TGTGCCATCAGTGATATCCTGTTCGGACAGGGAAGGACTGAAGCTTTCTTT
TRBD2	TRBV7-2	-	15	TRBJ2-7	CASSLGWLAGAEQYF	TGTGCCAGCAGCTTAGGGTGGCTAGCGGGAGCCGAGCAGTACTTC
-	TRBV5-5	once	15	TRBJ1-5	CASSVTGNSNQPQHF	TGTGCCAGCAGCGTAACAGGGAATAGCAATCAGCCCCAGCATTTT
TRBD1	TRBV19	-	15	TRBJ1-6	CASSPTGTYNSPLHF	TGTGCCAGTAGCCCGACAGGGACCTATAATTCACCCCTCCACTTT
TRBD2	TRBV7-8	-	16	TRBJ2-7	CASSPRTSGGAYEQYF	TGTGCCAGCAGCCCACGGACTAGCGGGGGGGCCTACGAGCAGTACTTC
-	TRBV28	-	12	TRBJ1-4	CASSSPDEKLFF	TGTGCCAGCAGCTCGCCGGATGAAAAACTGTTTTTT
-	TRBV15	-	15	TRBJ2-7	CATSRDSDTTYEQYF	TGTGCCACCAGCAGAGATTCGGATACAACCTACGAGCAGTACTTC
-	TRBV4-3	-	14	TRBJ1-5	CASSLGLGNQPQHF	TGCGCCAGCAGCCTCGGACTGGGGAATCAGCCCCAGCATTTT
-	TRBV19	-	13	TRBJ1-6	CATSISDLSPLHF	TGTGCCACCTCGATTAGCGACCTATCCCCCCTCCACTTT
TRBD1	TRBV18	-	13	TRBJ2-7	CASSRTGGNEQYF	TGTGCCAGCTCGCGGACAGGGGGCAACGAGCAGTACTTC
-	TRBV27	-	12	TRBJ1-6	CASSYPRSPLHF	TGTGCCAGCAGTTACCCTAGGTCACCCCTCCACTTT
-	TRBV18	-	15	TRBJ1-4	CASSPAGRGNEKLFF	TGTGCCAGCTCACCAGCCGGGAGAGGTAATGAAAAACTGTTTTTT
-	TRBV6-6	-	15	TRBJ1-1	CASSFGDGLNTEAFF	TGTGCCAGCAGTTTTGGGGACGGATTGAACACTGAAGCTTTCTTT
-	TRBV4-3	-	15	TRBJ2-7	CASSHGTAGEYEQYF	TGCGCCAGCAGCCATGGGACAGCGGGGGAATACGAGCAGTACTTC
TRBD2	TRBV5-4	-	16	TRBJ2-1	CASSLDPAGGGNEQFF	TGTGCCAGCAGCTTGGACCCAGCGGGGGGAGGCAATGAGCAGTTCTTC
-	TRBV6-5	-	15	TRBJ1-1	CASSGRDTMNTEAFF	TGTGCCAGCAGCGGGCGGGACACCATGAACACTGAAGCTTTCTTT
TRBD2	TRBV5-6	-	15	TRBJ2-3	CASSILAGDTDTQYF	TGTGCCAGCAGCATACTAGCGGGGGACACAGATACGCAGTATTTT
-	TRBV7-2	-	14	TRBJ1-6	CASSPTPRFSPLHF	TGTGCCAGCAGCCCGACGCCCCGTTTTTCACCCCTCCACTTT
TRBD2	TRBV6-4	-	15	TRBJ2-2	CASSGGSGSTGELFF	TGTGCCAGCAGTGGCGGTAGCGGGAGCACCGGGGAGCTGTTTTTT
-	TRBV5-1	-	15	TRBJ2-7	CASSKRGGTSYEQYF	TGCGCCAGCAGCAAGAGGGGGGGGACCTCCTACGAGCAGTACTTC